This T cell receptor (beta chain) comes out of a study of cytomegalovirus exposure and HLA in healthy donors. On the study more broadly: Researchers found that roughly 81% of 300 to 450 genotyped donors fell within the Caucasian-associated ancestry cluster. General study points: A later analysis linked a missense DCLRE1C variant to TCR beta V- and J-gene trimming. In a later analysis, compared with equally common non-associated chains, HLA-associated beta chains were more expanded.

Worth noting for this clone: Its matching antigen is unknown.

Both 60 Vbeta primers and 13 Jbeta primers went into the PCR. Data came from immunoSEQ multiplex PCR; TCRdb stores just in-frame clones and leaves some out. Of about 140,000 clones listed, roughly 70% are singletons. The V end lost 3 bases, the J end lost 2 bases, and 7 bases lay between the germline ends. This CDR3 is built from 13 residues. Germline CDR1 and CDR2: SGHDN and FVKESK. The sample was PBMCs. The chain employs TRBV14 and TRBJ1-2; D is ambiguous. The sequence derives from a middle-aged man in good health and CMV-seronegative. The DNA of the CDR3 is TGTGCCAGCAGCCAGGGAGAGAACTATGGCTACACCTTC. This sequence encodes CASSQGENYGYTF.